This paragraph covers one T cell receptor (beta chain) sequence. There was relapse after autologous stem cell transplantation in every patient, and there was variation in brentuximab vedotin exposure. The germline V gene has CDR1 KGHSH and CDR2 LQKENI. With 8 bases clipped from V and 1 base from J, the junction kept 4 bases outside the gene matches. CDR3 length: 14 amino acids. The sample comes from a study of PD-1 blockade in classical Hodgkin lymphoma. This table comes from immunoSEQ multiplex PCR, and its TCRdb copy is limited to in-frame clones, with some not included. Counted here are approximately 61,000 clones, approximately 90% occurring once; the ten biggest clones make up around 16%.

The sequence was obtained from a human donor with classical Hodgkin lymphoma. J is TRBJ2-7 and V is TRBV18, with 11 bases that match TRBD2. The sample consisted of peripheral blood mononuclear cells (PBMCs), taken at baseline. DNA for the CDR3: TGTGCCAGCGCGACTAGCGGGGTTTCCTACGAGCAGTACTTC. Amino acids: CASATSGVSYEQYF.